The present entry profiles one TCR beta chain with its context. The CDR3 is 15 residues long. The V and J ends lost 5 bases and 5 bases, in that order; junction bases with no gene match: 8. CDR1 is KGHSH, CDR2 LQKENI, per germline. This sample was included in a study of CD8 T cells in ankylosing spondylitis. TCRdb itself ran the 5' RACE reads through MiXCR, one entry per CDR3 protein. The table lists fewer than 150,000 distinct CDR3 sequences, approximately 7.4% of them singletons, with 9.5% to 15% in the top ten. This chain connects TRBV18 to TRBJ1-5, with 8 bases matching TRBD1. Sequencing was carried out using blood, either unsorted or a sorted T cell fraction (not recorded which). The receptor's source is a female donor with ankylosing spondylitis or in good health (not recorded which). The CDR3 nucleotides read TGTGCCAGCTCAAAGACACACAGGGGGGATCAGCCCCAGCATTTT. Protein sequence: CASSKTHRGDQPQHF.